A single sample gave rise to the 30 T cell receptor beta chains below, sequenced in a study of cytomegalovirus exposure and HLA in healthy donors. The study ran its PCR with 60 Vbeta and 13 Jbeta primers. Profiled with immunoSEQ multiplex PCR; TCRdb holds only in-frame clones, not every one. The sample holds about 150,000 clones; roughly 84% are singletons and the top ten take 0.38%. The sequencing input was PBMCs. These receptor sequences come from a boy younger than 10 in good health and CMV-seronegative.

The chain uses TRBV7-9 and TRBJ1-1; possible D gene TRBD1, 5 bases. Looked up from germline, CDR1 is SEHNR and CDR2 is FQNEAQ (reference sequence). This CDR3 has 16 residues. V dropped 3 bases and J dropped 1 base, with 15 bases sitting between them. This CDR3 is CASSFYRQGGNTEAFF. DNA for the CDR3: TGTGCCAGCAGCTTTTACCGGCAGGGTGGGAACACTGAAGCTTTCTTT.

The V call is TRBV4-2, the J call TRBJ2-5, with D perhaps TRBD2 (6 bases). The CDR3 is 14 residues long. V was shortened by 1 base and J by 0 bases, with 6 bases between the two germline ends. Germline-derived CDR1 and CDR2 are LGHNA and YNFKEQ. CDR3 sequence: CASSQGDYQETQYF. CDR3 DNA sequence: TGTGCCAGCAGCCAAGGGGACTACCAAGAGACCCAGTACTTC.

CDR3 residues: CASSPETSGHYEQYF. CDR3 DNA: TGTGCCAGCAGCCCAGAGACTAGCGGACACTACGAGCAGTACTTC. The chain links TRBV7-8 to TRBJ2-7; 9 bases match TRBD2. V shed 5 bases and J 3 bases; nucleotides not matched to a gene: 8. CDR3 length: 15 residues. Germline V gene data show CDR1 as SGHVS and CDR2 as FQNEAQ. The entire variable domain, with the rest obtained from reference TRBV7-8 and TRBJ2-7, is as follows: GAGVSQSPRYKVAKRGQDVALRCDPISGHVSLFWYQQALGQGPEFLTYFQNEAQLDKSGLPSDRFFAERPEGSVSTLKIQRTQQEDSAVYLCASSPETSGHYEQYFGPGTRLTVT.

The V call is TRBV6-1, the J call TRBJ1-5; D unresolved. With 7 bases removed from V and 3 bases from J, the gap between germline ends came to 13 bases. Germline-derived CDR1 and CDR2 are MNHNS and SASEGT. This CDR3 region has 14 residues. The chain's CDR3 is CASNPSVANQPQHF. For the CDR3, the DNA is TGTGCCAGCAACCCCAGTGTTGCCAATCAGCCCCAGCATTTT.

The chain employs TRBV6-5 and TRBJ1-5, with 9 positions matching TRBD1. The CDR3 contains 15 residues. Germline V lookup: CDR1 MNHEY, CDR2 SVGAGI. Trimming removed 5 bases from V and 6 bases from J; junction bases left unmatched: 8. The CDR3 sequence: CASSRQGGGSQPQHF. Here the CDR3 DNA reads TGTGCCAGCAGTAGACAGGGGGGTGGAAGTCAGCCCCAGCATTTT.

V gene TRBV20-1 combines with J gene TRBJ1-2; perhaps TRBD1 as D (6 bases). V was pared by 3 bases and J by 6 bases, with 8 bases between. The CDR3 length is 11 residues. In germline, CDR1 is DFQATT, CDR2 SNEGSKA (reference sequence). CDR3 region: CSASNRDGYTF. CDR3 DNA sequence: TGCAGTGCTAGCAACAGGGATGGCTACACCTTC.

The chain is built from TRBV10-3 and TRBJ1-4; 7 nucleotides match TRBD1. Germline lookup yields CDR1 ENHRY and CDR2 SYGVKD. V trimming: 3 bases; J trimming: 0 bases; junction bases outside the gene matches: 7. CDR3 length: 17 residues. CDR3 protein: CAISDSTGAATNEKLFF. DNA of the CDR3: TGTGCCATCAGTGATTCCACAGGGGCAGCAACTAATGAAAAACTGTTTTTT.

The table lists this clone with a count of one. The chain uses TRBV27 and TRBJ1-1; 9 positions match TRBD1. This CDR3 comprises 16 residues. The germline gives CDR1 MNHEY, CDR2 SMNVEV (reference sequence). Trimming took 6 bases from V and 2 from J; bases not matched to a gene: 10. The CDR3, as DNA: TGTGCCAGCAGCCGTTCCGACAGGGGGAGTAACACTGAAGCTTTCTTT. This translates into CASSRSDRGSNTEAFF.

This sequence joins TRBV7-3 and TRBJ2-7; 11 nucleotides line up with TRBD1. CDR3 length equals 14 residues. Trimming cost V 6 bases and J 6 bases; bases outside gene matches: 7. Germline CDR1 reads SGHTA; CDR2 reads FQGTGA. The CDR3 nucleotides read TGTGCCAGCAGTACGGACAGGGGGCGCTTCGAGCAGTACTTC. Its translation: CASSTDRGRFEQYF.

The sample holds a few counts of this clone. The J gene is TRBJ2-7, the V gene TRBV10-1; 8 bases fit TRBD1. Trimming at V came to 3 bases and at J to 3 bases, leaving 7 bases not matched to a gene. The CDR3 extends over 15 amino acids. Germline CDR1 and CDR2: WNHNN and SYGVQD (reference sequence). CDR3 in DNA: TGCGCCAGCAGTGAAGCAGGGGGCGGCATCTACGAGCAGTACTTC. Translating it yields CASSEAGGGIYEQYF.

V gene TRBV28 combines with J gene TRBJ1-4; TRBD1 matches 7 bases. The CDR3 length is 14 residues. The germline CDR1 and CDR2 sequences are MDHEN and SYDVKM. V dropped 5 bases and J dropped 4; count of bases not matched to a gene: 4. CDR3 sequence (DNA): TGTGCCAGCAGTAGACAGGGCCTTAATGAAAAACTGTTTTTT. Amino acids: CASSRQGLNEKLFF.

V usage is TRBV28 and J usage is TRBJ1-4; 7 bases line up with TRBD1. The CDR3 is made up of 17 amino acids. Per germline, CDR1 MDHEN and CDR2 SYDVKM. V shed 3 bases and J 1 base; nucleotides not matched to a gene: 8. CDR3 sequence (DNA): TGTGCCAGCAGTTTTGATGGCAGGGGGGTAACTAATGAAAAACTGTTTTTT. Amino acid sequence: CASSFDGRGVTNEKLFF.

This clone was recorded only once. The V call is TRBV28, the J call TRBJ1-5; D is possibly TRBD1 (5 bases). Germline values: CDR1 MDHEN, CDR2 SYDVKM. This CDR3 is 17 amino acids long. Trimming pared 5 bases from V and 7 bases from J, leaving 24 bases between. The CDR3 protein is CASSRDRQSGGKQPQHF. In DNA form, the CDR3 reads TGTGCCAGCAGTCGCGACCGACAGTCAGGTGGAAAGCAGCCCCAGCATTTT.

This clone has only a few counts. V usage is TRBV15 and J usage is TRBJ1-2; no firm D call. Trimming took 3 bases from V and 5 from J, leaving 7 bases between them. This CDR3 spans 12 amino acids. Per the germline V gene, CDR1 is LNHNV and CDR2 is YYDKDF (reference sequence). The CDR3 region has the DNA TGTGCCACCAGCAGCGCGGGGTATGGCTACACCTTC. Translation gives CATSSAGYGYTF.

This clone showed up just a few times. The rearrangement links TRBV5-1 to TRBJ1-1; 10 bases are shared with TRBD1. The CDR3 extends over 17 amino acids. V was clipped by 4 bases and J by 0 bases; unmatched bases: 9. Germline V gene lookup returns CDR1 SGHRS and CDR2 YFSETQ. DNA for the CDR3: TGCGCCAGCAGCCCGGGACAGGGGCCCCTGGTGAACACTGAAGCTTTCTTT. This gives the protein CASSPGQGPLVNTEAFF. The variable domain in full, completed from reference TRBV5-1 and TRBJ1-1, reads KAGVTQTPRYLIKTRGQQVTLSCSPISGHRSVSWYQQTPGQGLQFLFEYFSETQRNKGNFPGRFSGRQFSNSRSEMNVSTLELGDSALYLCASSPGQGPLVNTEAFFGQGTRLTVV.

The CDR3 reads CASMGQLLSTDTQYF. CDR3 coding DNA: TGTGCCAGCATGGGGCAGCTCTTAAGCACAGATACGCAGTATTTT. The gene calls are TRBV7-8 and TRBJ2-3; D possibly corresponds to TRBD1 (5 bases). Germline V gene lookup returns CDR1 SGHVS and CDR2 FQNEAQ. V lost 7 bases and J 0 bases, leaving 14 bases between the germline ends. CDR3 length: 15 residues.

The genes are TRBV5-1 and TRBJ2-7, with 9 bases fitting TRBD2. This CDR3 contains 16 residues. Germline CDR1 is SGHRS and CDR2 is YFSETQ. J lost 2 bases, V lost 0 bases, and 6 bases had no gene match. DNA of the CDR3: TGCGCCAGCAGCTTGGGGGATAGCGGGGGCCCCTACGAGCAGTACTTC. It codes for CASSLGDSGGPYEQYF. Drawing the rest from reference TRBV5-1 and TRBJ2-7, the complete variable domain is KAGVTQTPRYLIKTRGQQVTLSCSPISGHRSVSWYQQTPGQGLQFLFEYFSETQRNKGNFPGRFSGRQFSNSRSEMNVSTLELGDSALYLCASSLGDSGGPYEQYFGPGTRLTVT.

In this sample, this clone turned up once. The gene calls are TRBV11-2 and TRBJ2-3, with TRBD1 matching over 8 bases. In germline, CDR1 is SGHAT, CDR2 FQNNGV. J lost 6 bases, V lost 4 bases, and 12 bases had no gene match. The CDR3 is made up of 16 amino acids. CDR3 residues: CASSSQSGGVVDTQYF. DNA for the CDR3: TGTGCCAGCAGCTCCCAATCAGGGGGCGTTGTGGATACGCAGTATTTT.

The chain carries TRBV6-5 and TRBJ2-3; 9 bases match TRBD2. Germline CDR1 and CDR2: MNHEY and SVGAGI. Trimming at V came to 2 bases and at J to 2 bases, leaving 5 bases not matched to a gene. The CDR3 covers 16 residues. CDR3 sequence (DNA): TGTGCCAGCAGTTACGCCCTAGCGGGACCCACAGATACGCAGTATTTT. It encodes CASSYALAGPTDTQYF.

J is TRBJ2-1 and V is TRBV4-1; D gene unclear. Germline V gene lookup returns CDR1 MGHRA and CDR2 YSYEKL. The CDR3 has 16 residues. With 0 bases removed from V and 6 bases from J, the gap between germline ends came to 15 bases. CDR3 sequence reads: CASSQDVWSRFNEQFF. The CDR3 coding sequence is TGCGCCAGCAGCCAAGATGTCTGGTCGAGATTCAATGAGCAGTTCTTC.

The V call is TRBV4-1, the J call TRBJ1-1; tentative D call: TRBD1 (6 bases). The CDR3 sequence is 15 residues long. Germline CDR1 and CDR2: MGHRA and YSYEKL. V lost 3 bases to trimming and J lost 4 bases, with 15 bases between them. CDR3 nucleotide sequence: TGCGCCAGCAGCCAGAGAGGACAGCTGAGCACTGAAGCTTTCTTT. It translates to CASSQRGQLSTEAFF.

The chain combines TRBV15 with TRBJ2-1, with D perhaps matching TRBD2 (7 bases). Per the germline V gene, CDR1 is LNHNV and CDR2 is YYDKDF (reference sequence). V was shortened by 0 bases and J by 5 bases, with 23 bases between the two germline ends. This CDR3 has 19 amino acids. Written as DNA, the CDR3 is TGTGCCACCAGCAGAGACTCAGTTTATAGGGGGAGGGGACACAATGAGCAGTTCTTC. Its translation is CATSRDSVYRGRGHNEQFF.

V gene TRBV28 combines with J gene TRBJ2-7; TRBD2 might be the D (5 bases). The CDR3 runs to 14 residues. Germline V lookup: CDR1 MDHEN, CDR2 SYDVKM. V gave up 3 bases and J gave up 4 bases, with 13 bases separating them. CDR3 in amino acids: CASSFSGSVYEQYF. CDR3 in DNA: TGTGCCAGCAGTTTTAGTGGGAGTGTGTACGAGCAGTACTTC.

The J gene is TRBJ2-3, the V gene TRBV9; 8 positions agree with TRBD2. The CDR3 has 14 residues. The germline CDR1 and CDR2 sequences are SGDLS and YYNGEE. Trimming at V came to 2 bases and at J to 3 bases, leaving 2 bases not matched to a gene. The CDR3 spells CASSVVAGTDTQYF. The CDR3 nucleotides are TGTGCCAGCAGCGTCGTAGCGGGAACAGATACGCAGTATTTT.

V gene TRBV5-6 combines with J gene TRBJ2-7, with a possible D match to TRBD2 (7 bases). The V and J ends lost 0 bases and 3 bases respectively, with 19 bases between them. Germline CDR1 is SGHDT and CDR2 is YYEEEE. This CDR3 has 17 residues. CDR3 loop: CASSLAGGQGILYEQYF. As DNA, the CDR3 is TGTGCCAGCAGCTTGGCCGGGGGGCAGGGTATTCTCTACGAGCAGTACTTC. Drawing the rest from reference TRBV5-6 and TRBJ2-7, the complete variable domain is DAGVTQSPTHLIKTRGQQVTLRCSPKSGHDTVSWYQQALGQGPQFIFQYYEEEERQRGNFPDRFSGHQFPNYSSELNVNALLLGDSALYLCASSLAGGQGILYEQYFGPGTRLTVT.

This clone turned up a few times. This chain uses TRBV2 with TRBJ2-1, with 14 bases lining up with TRBD2. The V gene end was trimmed by 7 bases and the J gene end by 8 bases; junction bases not matched to a gene: 4. The CDR3 contains 14 residues. Germline V lookup: CDR1 SNHLY, CDR2 FYNNEI. CDR3 region: CASKGLAGEDEQFF. DNA for the CDR3: TGTGCCAGCAAGGGACTAGCGGGAGAGGATGAGCAGTTCTTC. The complete variable domain, with remaining parts taken from reference TRBV2 and TRBJ2-1, reads EPEVTQTPSHQVTQMGQEVILRCVPISNHLYFYWYRQILGQKVEFLVSFYNNEISEKSEIFDDQFSVERPDGSNFTLKIRSTKLEDSAMYFCASKGLAGEDEQFFGPGTRLTVL.

The genes are TRBV19 and TRBJ1-2; 8 positions agree with TRBD1. This CDR3 has 15 amino acids. Germline CDR1 and CDR2: LNHDA and SQIVND (reference sequence). Trimming removed 7 bases from V and 8 bases from J; junction bases left unmatched: 15. CDR3 residues: CASTPLRTGIGGYTF. In DNA, the CDR3 is TGTGCCAGTACCCCACTACGGACAGGGATTGGGGGCTACACCTTC.

The rearrangement links TRBV5-4 to TRBJ2-7; 11 nucleotides line up with TRBD2. The J segment lost 0 bases and the V segment lost 6 bases, leaving 2 bases of the junction unmatched. In germline, CDR1 is SGHNT, CDR2 YYREEE (reference sequence). The length of the CDR3 is 14 residues. CDR3 bases: TGTGCCAGCACCGGGACTAGCGGCTCCTACGAGCAGTACTTC. Its translation: CASTGTSGSYEQYF.

V is TRBV5-6 and J is TRBJ1-5; D possibly corresponds to TRBD1 (6 bases). CDR1 and CDR2 (germline): SGHDT, YYEEEE. Trimming shortened V by 4 bases and J by 3 bases, and 14 bases separated the two germline ends. The CDR3 spans 15 residues. The CDR3 here is CASSLGQIPNQPQHF. The CDR3, as DNA: TGTGCCAGCAGCCTCGGACAGATCCCCAATCAGCCCCAGCATTTT.

The chain is built from TRBV6-1 and TRBJ2-7, with 7 bases lining up with TRBD1. J lost 3 bases, V lost 4 bases, and 6 bases had no gene match. The germline gives CDR1 MNHNS, CDR2 SASEGT. The length of the CDR3 is 14 residues. CDR3: CASSARTGYYEQYF. The CDR3 DNA reads as TGTGCCAGCAGTGCGAGGACAGGTTACTACGAGCAGTACTTC.